Listed below are T cell receptor beta chains from one sample, sequenced in a study of T cells after yellow fever vaccination. TCRdb re-analysed the 5' RACE reads in MiXCR, keeping a single row per CDR3 protein. Of 500,000 to 650,000 distinct CDR3 sequences in the sample, 9% to 15% were seen once. Specimen: PBMCs, collected on the day of the yellow fever booster vaccination. Every receptor here comes from a man aged 25 to 40 who received the YFV17D yellow fever vaccine. Both conserved end residues are part of each CDR3.

j_gene: TRBJ2-7; v_gene: TRBV11-2; CDR3aa: CASSLVRGRENEQYF
j_gene: TRBJ2-7; v_gene: TRBV20-1; CDR3aa: CSARDRNPNSYEQYF
j_gene: TRBJ1-1; v_gene: TRBV11-3; CDR3aa: CASSIITGAEAFF
j_gene: TRBJ2-3; v_gene: TRBV12-3/TRBV12-4; CDR3aa: CASSSYSTDTQYF
j_gene: TRBJ2-7; v_gene: TRBV10-2; CDR3aa: CASTPTGAIYEQYF
j_gene: TRBJ2-1; v_gene: TRBV11-2; CDR3aa: CASSLTSQGPPYNEQFF
j_gene: TRBJ2-3; v_gene: TRBV2; CDR3aa: CASNAGVDTDTQYF
j_gene: TRBJ1-5; v_gene: TRBV6-1; CDR3aa: CASSELDSLNQPQHF
j_gene: TRBJ2-3; v_gene: TRBV6-5; CDR3aa: CASSYGGRRTDTQYF
j_gene: TRBJ2-4; v_gene: TRBV7-2; CDR3aa: CASSLSNENIQYF
j_gene: TRBJ2-7; v_gene: TRBV6-6; CDR3aa: CASSSNPYDEQYF
j_gene: TRBJ2-1; v_gene: TRBV30; CDR3aa: CAWGAARDSYNEQFF
j_gene: TRBJ2-7; v_gene: TRBV28; CDR3aa: CASSSATGTGDEQYF
j_gene: TRBJ2-7; v_gene: TRBV7-2; CDR3aa: CASSWNYEQYF
j_gene: TRBJ2-3; v_gene: TRBV5-4; CDR3aa: CASSRGPTDTQYF
j_gene: TRBJ2-5; v_gene: TRBV6-1; CDR3aa: CASSRSLIGTQYF
j_gene: TRBJ2-1; v_gene: TRBV5-1; CDR3aa: CASSRVLAMDEQFF
j_gene: TRBJ1-5; v_gene: TRBV7-8; CDR3aa: CASSLGRGVSNQPQHF
j_gene: TRBJ2-7; v_gene: TRBV2; CDR3aa: CASNTGTGTYEQYF
j_gene: TRBJ2-4; v_gene: TRBV3-1; CDR3aa: CASSQAQWEGLTNIQYF
j_gene: TRBJ2-7; v_gene: TRBV20-1; CDR3aa: CSAKGSEPDGTSGLYEQYF
j_gene: TRBJ1-1; v_gene: TRBV5-1; CDR3aa: CATRGLMNTEAFF
j_gene: TRBJ2-1; v_gene: TRBV4-2; CDR3aa: CASSLLLAGGANEQFF
j_gene: TRBJ2-1; v_gene: TRBV30; CDR3aa: CAGDRYNEQFF
j_gene: TRBJ2-5; v_gene: TRBV29-1; CDR3aa: CSVGGPTETQYF
j_gene: TRBJ2-4; v_gene: TRBV19; CDR3aa: CASSIGAGKLIQYF
j_gene: TRBJ2-1; v_gene: TRBV4-3; CDR3aa: CASSQGVGGSSYNEQFF
j_gene: TRBJ2-3; v_gene: TRBV9; CDR3aa: CASSAQIAGQADTQYF
j_gene: TRBJ2-4; v_gene: TRBV24-1; CDR3aa: CATSETAPNSNIQYF